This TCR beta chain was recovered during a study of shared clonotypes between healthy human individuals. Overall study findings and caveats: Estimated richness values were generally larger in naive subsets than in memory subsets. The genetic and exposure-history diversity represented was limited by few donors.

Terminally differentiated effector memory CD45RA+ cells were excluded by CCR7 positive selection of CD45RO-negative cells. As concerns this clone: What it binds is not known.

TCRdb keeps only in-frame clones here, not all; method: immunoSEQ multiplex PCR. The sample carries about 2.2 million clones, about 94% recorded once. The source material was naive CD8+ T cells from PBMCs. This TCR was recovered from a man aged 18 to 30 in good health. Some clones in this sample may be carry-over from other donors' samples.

CDR3 nucleotides: TGCAGCGTTGAAAGTCGGGGTCTCGAGCAGTTCTTC. As protein: CSVESRGLEQFF. The chain links TRBV29-1 to TRBJ2-1, with a tentative D call TRBD2 (5 bases). Trimming took off 2 bases at V and 10 bases at J, with 12 bases between the two ends. The CDR3 has 12 residues. Germline lookup yields CDR1 SQVTM and CDR2 ANQGSEA.